Its frequency marks the clone carrying this T cell receptor (beta chain) as medium-sized. The antigen is not known. TRB rearrangements were amplified by touch-down multiplex PCR with mixed TRB-A/B primers. TCRdb re-called the multiplex PCR reads; one entry per CDR3 protein, DNA not given. This sample contains some 5,400 distinct CDR3 sequences. Each sample's input was approximately 270 ng genomic DNA, 38,000 or so genome equivalents. Germline-derived CDR1 and CDR2 are LNHDA and SQIVND (reference sequence). The CDR3 consists of 15 residues. The data are from a study of T cell clusters in autoimmune cytopenias. Study-wide findings and caveats: TRB repertoire shifts in secondary cytopenia and chronic lymphocytic leukemia mostly reflected lymphoma, not autoimmunity. Comparing secondary cytopenia with chronic lymphocytic leukemia showed no cluster-lack signature, apparently masked by lymphoma repertoire.

These data were also reused for a study on T cell repertoires in aging, cancer and after chemotherapy. According to that study: Age-matched healthy donors had significantly more diverse, less clonal blood TCR repertoires than untreated cancer patients. Loss of evenness, beyond lost richness, contributed to age-related TCR diversity decline in cancer patients.

The source is a human donor in good health. Sequencing used peripheral blood. The J gene is TRBJ1-1, the V gene TRBV19. CDR3 residues: CASNRPGQGRSEAFF.